This TCR beta chain was documented in a study of Graves' ophthalmopathy and Graves' hyperthyroidism. The study, taken as a whole, reports: Also, most clonotypes expanded in the thyroid above 0.001 frequency appeared in blood. Ophthalmopathy versus stable hyperthyroidism: 13-signature model gave roughly 88% sensitivity, 75% to 83% specificity.

Diagnostic conclusions were grounded in clinical symptoms, serum thyroxine, TRAb, thyroid ultrasound and orbital computed tomography. This clonotype appeared a few times. Antigen: not known. At one end, the junction sequence differs from germline, possibly due to a read error. Using RNA transcripts, the TCR beta CDR3 regions were amplified. HTBI primers primed a first-round RT-PCR, and a second-round multiplex PCR followed. TCRdb ran MiXCR on the multiplex PCR reads and lists one entry per CDR3 protein. This sample yields hundreds of thousands of distinct CDR3 sequences, of which about 24% are seen a single time; approximately 6.9% belongs to the top ten. This clonotype was sampled from a woman between 18 and 30 years old with stable Graves' hyperthyroidism. Some clones in this sample may be carry-over from other donors' samples. The sample consisted of peripheral blood.

The CDR3: CASGLWGNTEAFF. The CDR3 nucleotides read TGTGCCAGCGGCTTATGGGGGAACACTGAAGCTTTCTTT. The gene calls are TRBV11-2 and TRBJ1-1; no clear D. Germline V CDR1 and CDR2: SGHAT, FQNNGV. The length of the CDR3 is 13 residues.